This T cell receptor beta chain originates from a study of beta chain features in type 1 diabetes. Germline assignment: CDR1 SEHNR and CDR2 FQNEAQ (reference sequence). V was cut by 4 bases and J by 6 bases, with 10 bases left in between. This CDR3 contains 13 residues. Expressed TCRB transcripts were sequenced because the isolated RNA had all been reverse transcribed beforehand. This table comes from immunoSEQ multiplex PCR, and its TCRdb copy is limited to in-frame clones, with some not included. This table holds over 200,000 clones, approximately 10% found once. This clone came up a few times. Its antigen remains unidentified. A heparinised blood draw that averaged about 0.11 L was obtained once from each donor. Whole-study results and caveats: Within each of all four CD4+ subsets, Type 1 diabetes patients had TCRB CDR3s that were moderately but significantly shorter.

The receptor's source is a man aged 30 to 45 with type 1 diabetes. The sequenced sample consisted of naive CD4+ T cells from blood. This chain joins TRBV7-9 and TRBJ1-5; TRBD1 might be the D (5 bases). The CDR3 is CASSSRVGQPQHF. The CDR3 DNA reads TGTGCCAGCAGCTCCAGGGTTGGTCAGCCCCAGCATTTT. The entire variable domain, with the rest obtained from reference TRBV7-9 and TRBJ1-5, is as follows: DTGVSQNPRHKITKRGQNVTFRCDPISEHNRLYWYRQTLGQGPEFLTYFQNEAQLEKSRLLSDRFSAERPKGSFSTLEIQRTEQGDSAMYLCASSSRVGQPQHFGDGTRLSIL.